A selection of T cell receptor beta chains follows, all from one sample in a study of CD8 T cells in ankylosing spondylitis. MiXCR was run by TCRdb on the 5' RACE reads, yielding one entry per CDR3 protein. The data contain roughly 700,000 distinct CDR3 sequences, 15% to 20% of them seen just once; the ten biggest clones take up about 20%. Sequenced sample: blood, either unsorted or a sorted T cell fraction (not recorded which). The receptors shown here come from a male donor with ankylosing spondylitis. Each CDR3 is given with its conserved first and last residue. The order of the fields is D gene, clone size, V gene, J gene, CDR3 DNA, CDR3 protein. The D gene is left open where the match is weak. Clone size is shown for a subset of rows, as once, few, many or a class of expanded clone.

d_gene: -
abundance: many
v_gene: TRBV5-1
j_gene: TRBJ2-3
CDR3nt: TGCGCCAGCAGCTTGGCGGCGGATACGCAGTATTTT
CDR3aa: CASSLAADTQYF

d_gene: -
abundance: few
v_gene: TRBV3-1
j_gene: TRBJ2-3
CDR3nt: TGTGCCAGCAGCCAAGATTTAACGGTCACAGATACGCAGTATTTT
CDR3aa: CASSQDLTVTDTQYF

d_gene: -
abundance: few
v_gene: TRBV5-1
j_gene: TRBJ2-1
CDR3nt: TGCGCCAGCAGCTTGGAAGTGGGACCCTACAATGAGCAGTTCTTC
CDR3aa: CASSLEVGPYNEQFF

d_gene: -
abundance: -
v_gene: TRBV29-1
j_gene: TRBJ2-7
CDR3nt: TGCAGCGGGGTATTTGTCTACGAGCAGTACTTC
CDR3aa: CSGVFVYEQYF

d_gene: -
abundance: few
v_gene: TRBV4-1
j_gene: TRBJ2-5
CDR3nt: TGCGCCAGCAGCCACTCTCGGACGAGGTTGGGAGAGACCCAGTACTTC
CDR3aa: CASSHSRTRLGETQYF

d_gene: -
abundance: few
v_gene: TRBV18
j_gene: TRBJ2-5
CDR3nt: TGTGCCAGCTCACCACCGATGGGGGCGGGAAGAGAGACCCAGTACTTC
CDR3aa: CASSPPMGAGRETQYF

d_gene: -
abundance: -
v_gene: TRBV7-9
j_gene: TRBJ2-1
CDR3nt: TGTGCCAGCAGCTCTCCCCGAGTCCAAAATGAGCAGTTCTTC
CDR3aa: CASSSPRVQNEQFF

d_gene: -
abundance: few
v_gene: TRBV29-1
j_gene: TRBJ1-1
CDR3nt: TGCAGCGTTGAAGAGCTTGACGGGAGTGAAGCTTTCTTT
CDR3aa: CSVEELDGSEAFF

d_gene: TRBD1
abundance: -
v_gene: TRBV6-5
j_gene: TRBJ1-1
CDR3nt: TGTGCCAGCAGTTCTGAGGACAGGGGCAACACTGAAGCTTTCTTT
CDR3aa: CASSSEDRGNTEAFF

d_gene: TRBD2
abundance: -
v_gene: TRBV20-1
j_gene: TRBJ2-7
CDR3nt: TGCAGTGCTAGAGCCAACATACCGGGACTAGCGCGCTCCTACGAGCAGTACTTC
CDR3aa: CSARANIPGLARSYEQYF

d_gene: -
abundance: -
v_gene: TRBV12-3/TRBV12-4
j_gene: TRBJ1-1
CDR3nt: TGTGCCAGCACCCACGGCACTGAAGCTTTCTTT
CDR3aa: CASTHGTEAFF

d_gene: -
abundance: few
v_gene: TRBV29-1
j_gene: TRBJ2-1
CDR3nt: TGCAGCGCTGACCCTGAGGGCAATGAGCAGTTCTTC
CDR3aa: CSADPEGNEQFF

d_gene: TRBD2
abundance: -
v_gene: TRBV20-1
j_gene: TRBJ2-1
CDR3nt: TGCAGTAGACTAGCGGGAGAGAATGAGCAGTTCTTC
CDR3aa: CSRLAGENEQFF

d_gene: -
abundance: few
v_gene: TRBV24-1
j_gene: TRBJ2-6
CDR3nt: TGTGCCACCAGTCCGGGGGCTTCTGGGGCCAACGTCCTGACTTTC
CDR3aa: CATSPGASGANVLTF

d_gene: TRBD1
abundance: few
v_gene: TRBV28
j_gene: TRBJ1-5
CDR3nt: TGTGCCAGCAGGCATCGGACAGGCCCACAGGTGCCCCAGCATTTT
CDR3aa: CASRHRTGPQVPQHF

d_gene: -
abundance: few
v_gene: TRBV20-1
j_gene: TRBJ2-4
CDR3nt: TGCAGTGATAATCCCGGCCTCCCGGGGAACATTCAGTACTTC
CDR3aa: CSDNPGLPGNIQYF

d_gene: -
abundance: -
v_gene: TRBV20-1
j_gene: TRBJ2-3
CDR3nt: TGCAGTGCATTGGGCATACAATTCAAAGATACGCAGTATTTT
CDR3aa: CSALGIQFKDTQYF

d_gene: -
abundance: few
v_gene: TRBV28
j_gene: TRBJ2-7
CDR3nt: TGTGCCAGCCTGGGTCTGAACCCAAGCTACGAGCAGTACTTC
CDR3aa: CASLGLNPSYEQYF

d_gene: -
abundance: few
v_gene: TRBV28
j_gene: TRBJ1-1
CDR3nt: TGTGCCAGCAGCCCAGGACATGAAGGTGACACTGAAGCTTTCTTT
CDR3aa: CASSPGHEGDTEAFF

d_gene: -
abundance: many
v_gene: TRBV5-1
j_gene: TRBJ2-1
CDR3nt: TGCGCCAGCAGCTTCGGGACGGAGTGGAATGAGCAGTTCTTC
CDR3aa: CASSFGTEWNEQFF

d_gene: TRBD1
abundance: few
v_gene: TRBV20-1
j_gene: TRBJ2-3
CDR3nt: TGCAGTGCTAGCGGCGGACAGGGGGCTTTCGTCGGCATAGATACGCAGTATTTT
CDR3aa: CSASGGQGAFVGIDTQYF

d_gene: -
abundance: -
v_gene: TRBV16
j_gene: TRBJ2-3
CDR3nt: TGTGCCAGCACGAGGGCATTCAGCACAGATACGCAGTATTTT
CDR3aa: CASTRAFSTDTQYF

d_gene: TRBD1
abundance: -
v_gene: TRBV28
j_gene: TRBJ2-3
CDR3nt: TGTGCCAGCAGTTTTCTGGGACAGACAAGCACAGATACGCAGTATTTT
CDR3aa: CASSFLGQTSTDTQYF

d_gene: -
abundance: many
v_gene: TRBV5-1
j_gene: TRBJ2-2
CDR3nt: TGCGCCAGCAGCTTGGTTCCGTCGACCGGGGAGCTGTTTTTT
CDR3aa: CASSLVPSTGELFF

d_gene: -
abundance: -
v_gene: TRBV5-1
j_gene: TRBJ1-6
CDR3nt: TGCGCCAGCAAATCAAACGCAGGGCTTTATAATTCACCCCTCCACTTT
CDR3aa: CASKSNAGLYNSPLHF

d_gene: -
abundance: -
v_gene: TRBV20-1
j_gene: TRBJ2-1
CDR3nt: TGCAGTGCTAGAGGTGGGTCGTCGCCCTACAATGAGCAGTTCTTC
CDR3aa: CSARGGSSPYNEQFF

d_gene: TRBD1
abundance: few
v_gene: TRBV9
j_gene: TRBJ2-7
CDR3nt: TGTGCCAGCAGCATCGGACAGGGAGTCTACGAGCAGTACTTC
CDR3aa: CASSIGQGVYEQYF

d_gene: TRBD2
abundance: -
v_gene: TRBV5-1
j_gene: TRBJ2-3
CDR3nt: TGCGCCAGCAGCCAAACTAGCGGGGGGAGCACAGATACGCAGTATTTT
CDR3aa: CASSQTSGGSTDTQYF

d_gene: -
abundance: few
v_gene: TRBV6-2/TRBV6-3
j_gene: TRBJ2-2
CDR3nt: TGTGCCAGCAGTTACACGGGAGTATTCACCGGGGAGCTGTTTTTT
CDR3aa: CASSYTGVFTGELFF

d_gene: -
abundance: -
v_gene: TRBV7-9
j_gene: TRBJ1-1
CDR3nt: TGTGCCAGCAGCTTAGGATCAGCATCTAACGAAGCTTTCTTT
CDR3aa: CASSLGSASNEAFF

d_gene: -
abundance: -
v_gene: TRBV5-1
j_gene: TRBJ1-2
CDR3nt: TGCGCCAGCAGCTTGCTTGAGGGCGACTATGGCTACACCTTC
CDR3aa: CASSLLEGDYGYTF

d_gene: TRBD2
abundance: many
v_gene: TRBV7-6
j_gene: TRBJ2-3
CDR3nt: TGTGCCAGCAGCTTCCTAGCGGGGGGCACAGATACGCAGTATTTT
CDR3aa: CASSFLAGGTDTQYF

d_gene: -
abundance: -
v_gene: TRBV5-1
j_gene: TRBJ1-3
CDR3nt: TGCGCCAGCAGAACCGACCACTCTGGAAACACCATATATTTT
CDR3aa: CASRTDHSGNTIYF

d_gene: -
abundance: few
v_gene: TRBV12-3/TRBV12-4
j_gene: TRBJ2-3
CDR3nt: TGTGCCAGCAGACAAGACCGTGGGGACATCACAGATACGCAGTATTTT
CDR3aa: CASRQDRGDITDTQYF

d_gene: -
abundance: few
v_gene: TRBV30
j_gene: TRBJ2-3
CDR3nt: TGTGCCTGGAACCGAGGGGGGGCAGGCACAGATACGCAGTATTTT
CDR3aa: CAWNRGGAGTDTQYF

d_gene: TRBD1
abundance: -
v_gene: TRBV20-1
j_gene: TRBJ1-6
CDR3nt: TGCAGTGCGAGACAGGGGACTACCTATAATTCACCCCTCCACTTT
CDR3aa: CSARQGTTYNSPLHF

d_gene: -
abundance: -
v_gene: TRBV7-9
j_gene: TRBJ2-5
CDR3nt: TGTGCCAGCAGCCCCGGACAGCACGTTGAGACCCAGTACTTC
CDR3aa: CASSPGQHVETQYF

d_gene: -
abundance: -
v_gene: TRBV29-1
j_gene: TRBJ1-1
CDR3nt: TGCAGCGTTAACGGCAGCCCCAACACTGAAGCTTTCTTT
CDR3aa: CSVNGSPNTEAFF

d_gene: -
abundance: few
v_gene: TRBV2
j_gene: TRBJ1-1
CDR3nt: TGTGCCAGCAGTGTTCAGGGCATCATGAACACTGAAGCTTTCTTT
CDR3aa: CASSVQGIMNTEAFF

d_gene: -
abundance: -
v_gene: TRBV12-3/TRBV12-4
j_gene: TRBJ2-2
CDR3nt: TGTGCCAGCAGTTTCGGGGTCGTAGGATATACCGGGGAGCTGTTTTTT
CDR3aa: CASSFGVVGYTGELFF

d_gene: -
abundance: many
v_gene: TRBV5-1
j_gene: TRBJ2-3
CDR3nt: TGCGCCAGCAGCTCGGGGGAAGGCGATACGCAGTATTTT
CDR3aa: CASSSGEGDTQYF

d_gene: -
abundance: -
v_gene: TRBV5-1
j_gene: TRBJ1-4
CDR3nt: TGCGCCAGCAGCCCGACAGGCTCCGGACGGGAAAAACTGTTTTTT
CDR3aa: CASSPTGSGREKLFF

d_gene: TRBD2
abundance: many
v_gene: TRBV29-1
j_gene: TRBJ2-1
CDR3nt: TGCAGCGCCCCTACTGGACTAGCGACCTACAATGAGCAGTTCTTC
CDR3aa: CSAPTGLATYNEQFF

d_gene: -
abundance: -
v_gene: TRBV27
j_gene: TRBJ1-1
CDR3nt: TGTGCCAGCAGCCGCCAGGCCCTGTGGACTGAAGCTTTCTTT
CDR3aa: CASSRQALWTEAFF

d_gene: -
abundance: -
v_gene: TRBV12-3/TRBV12-4
j_gene: TRBJ1-5
CDR3nt: TGTGCCAGCAGGACGGAAAATCAGCCCCAGCATTTT
CDR3aa: CASRTENQPQHF